The entry that follows covers one T cell receptor (beta chain) sequence. Its target is unknown. This sample was included in a study of blood T cells in healthy people across ages. Study outcomes and limitations: Aged donors had fewer naive CD4+ cells and lower diversity than long-lived donors.

With a J-beta primer mix and a sample-barcoded 5' primer, a second PCR ran about 6 to 11 cycles. MiXCR, run by TCRdb on the 5' RACE reads, gives a single entry per CDR3 protein. Of over 950,000 distinct CDR3 sequences detected, 45% to 60% appear once; the ten largest clones hold over 20%. Input material: blood. The sequence was obtained from a woman in her sixties or seventies in good health.

The CDR3 spells CASSRTPLGGYTF. The DNA of the CDR3 is TGTGCCAGCAGCCGGACGCCCTTGGGAGGCTACACCTTC. This rearrangement joins TRBV7-9 to TRBJ1-2; D uncertain. CDR1 and CDR2 (germline): SEHNR, FQNEAQ (reference sequence). The CDR3 covers 13 residues. V lost 5 bases and J 8 bases, leaving 15 bases between the germline ends. Full variable domain (missing parts from reference TRBV7-9 and TRBJ1-2): DTGVSQNPRHKITKRGQNVTFRCDPISEHNRLYWYRQTLGQGPEFLTYFQNEAQLEKSRLLSDRFSAERPKGSFSTLEIQRTEQGDSAMYLCASSRTPLGGYTFGSGTRLTVV.